Shown below are 23 T cell receptor beta chains from a single sample sequenced in a study of radiotherapy plus CTLA-4 blockade in lung cancer. TCRdb's copy holds only in-frame clones and misses some; the assay was immunoSEQ multiplex PCR. This sample has about 87,000 clones, with about 87% found just once. The material was peripheral blood, obtained from a patient treated with radiotherapy plus ipilimumab. Receptors were obtained from a human donor with non-small cell lung cancer that progressed on radiotherapy plus ipilimumab.

J is TRBJ2-5 and V is TRBV6-5, with a possible D match to TRBD2 (5 bases). CDR1 is MNHEY, CDR2 SVGAGI, per germline. The V and J ends lost 8 bases and 5 bases respectively, with 18 bases between them. The CDR3 has 14 amino acids. DNA for the CDR3: TGTGCCAGCTCTCAGGTGGGAGTGGACGAGACCCAGTACTTC. Protein sequence: CASSQVGVDETQYF.

DNA of the CDR3: TGTGCCAGCAGCGTAGGGGACAGGGGCTTTGGCTACACCTTC. It specifies CASSVGDRGFGYTF. The chain couples TRBV9 to TRBJ1-2; 10 nucleotides agree with TRBD1. Germline V lookup: CDR1 SGDLS, CDR2 YYNGEE. V gave up 0 bases and J gave up 7 bases; unmatched junction bases: 3. The CDR3 extends over 14 amino acids.

V gene TRBV19 combines with J gene TRBJ2-5; possibly TRBD2 for D (6 bases). This CDR3 is 12 amino acids long. With 8 bases removed from V and 5 bases from J, the gap between germline ends came to 12 bases. Germline V gene data show CDR1 as LNHDA and CDR2 as SQIVND (reference sequence). The CDR3 sequence is CASAGGGETQYF. CDR3 DNA: TGTGCCAGTGCCGGGGGTGGGGAGACCCAGTACTTC. Full variable domain (outside the CDR3, taken from reference TRBV19 and TRBJ2-5): DGGITQSPKYLFRKEGQNVTLSCEQNLNHDAMYWYRQDPGQGLRLIYYSQIVNDFQKGDIAEGYSVSREKKESFPLTVTSAQKNPTAFYLCASAGGGETQYFGPGTRLLVL.

This chain connects TRBV19 to TRBJ1-5; 8 nucleotides align to TRBD1. V dropped 3 bases and J dropped 0; count of bases not matched to a gene: 7. Germline loops: CDR1 LNHDA, CDR2 SQIVND (reference sequence). This CDR3 has 17 amino acids. The CDR3 loop reads CASSIRDRTDSNQPQHF. The CDR3 DNA reads as TGTGCCAGTAGTATCCGGGACAGGACCGATAGCAATCAGCCCCAGCATTTT.

This chain connects TRBV6-1 to TRBJ2-7; no firm D call. In germline, CDR1 is MNHNS, CDR2 SASEGT. This CDR3 contains 13 residues. Trimming cost V 8 bases and J 2 bases, with 13 bases left between them. For the CDR3, the DNA is TGTGCCAGCGAGTTTCGGCAGACCTACGAGCAGTACTTC. Its translation: CASEFRQTYEQYF.

The genes are TRBV4-1 and TRBJ2-7; the D gene is possibly TRBD1 (5 bases). Trimming cost V 4 bases and J 2 bases, with 15 bases left between them. Germline CDR1 is MGHRA and CDR2 is YSYEKL. The CDR3 length is 15 residues. The CDR3 coding sequence is TGCGCCAGCAGCCCACCCCCCACAGGTACCTACGAGCAGTACTTC. Translated, it gives CASSPPPTGTYEQYF.

The chain's CDR3 is CASSAGLLGEQYF. The CDR3 region has the DNA TGCGCCAGCAGTGCGGGACTCTTGGGGGAGCAGTACTTC. V usage is TRBV10-1 and J usage is TRBJ2-7, with D possibly being TRBD2 (6 bases). The germline CDR1 and CDR2 sequences are WNHNN and SYGVQD (reference sequence). The V gene lost 4 bases and the J gene lost 7 bases, with 14 bases spanning the gap. The CDR3 runs 13 residues.

The genes are TRBV28 and TRBJ2-7; D might be TRBD2 (5 bases). The CDR3 consists of 13 residues. Looked up from germline, CDR1 is MDHEN and CDR2 is SYDVKM. Between the trimmed V and J ends, which lost 2 bases and 1 base, there was a span of 6 bases. In DNA form, the CDR3 reads TGTGCCAGCAGTTTAGAGGGTTCCTACGAGCAGTACTTC. Translation gives CASSLEGSYEQYF. The complete variable domain, with remaining parts taken from reference TRBV28 and TRBJ2-7, reads DVKVTQSSRYLVKRTGEKVFLECVQDMDHENMFWYRQDPGLGLRLIYFSYDVKMKEKGDIPEGYSVSREKKERFSLILESASTNQTSMYLCASSLEGSYEQYFGPGTRLTVT.

The V gene is TRBV5-1, the J gene TRBJ2-3; D may correspond to TRBD1 or TRBD2 (5 bases each). The CDR3 loop spans 19 amino acids. Germline lookup yields CDR1 SGHRS and CDR2 YFSETQ. Trimming left V 0 bases short and J 0 bases short, with 20 bases between. The CDR3 sequence is CASSLAGIGTATSTDTQYF. CDR3 nucleotides: TGCGCCAGCAGCTTGGCCGGAATCGGGACGGCGACTAGCACAGATACGCAGTATTTT.

This sequence joins TRBV28 and TRBJ1-6; D perhaps matches TRBD1 (6 bases). The CDR3 has 15 residues. CDR1 and CDR2 from the germline V gene are MDHEN and SYDVKM. Trimming cost V 2 bases and J 4 bases, with 9 bases left between them. For the CDR3, the DNA is TGTGCCAGCAGTTTAAGGGGGGGGTATAATTCACCCCTCCACTTT. Protein sequence: CASSLRGGYNSPLHF.

This chain joins TRBV30 and TRBJ2-7; 7 bases align to TRBD1. The V gene's germline CDR1 is GTSNPN and CDR2 SVGIG (reference sequence). This CDR3 comprises 12 residues. The junction had 6 bases not matched to a gene; V was cut back by 4 bases and J by 6 bases. In nucleotides, the CDR3 is TGTGCCTGGAACCCCCCAGGGGGCGAGCAGTACTTC. Protein sequence: CAWNPPGGEQYF. The full variable domain, rest sourced from reference TRBV30 and TRBJ2-7, is SQTIHQWPATLVQPVGSPLSLECTVEGTSNPNLYWYRQAAGRGLQLLFYSVGIGQISSEVPQNLSASRPQDRQFILSSKKLLLSDSGFYLCAWNPPGGEQYFGPGTRLTVT.

This clone was observed a few times. This chain uses TRBV5-5 with TRBJ1-5; D is ambiguous. V lost 2 bases and J 0 bases, leaving 6 bases between the germline ends. CDR1 and CDR2 from the germline V gene are SGHKS and YYEKEE (reference sequence). There are 14 residues in the CDR3. The CDR3 loop reads CASSFTDSNQPQHF. The CDR3 DNA follows: TGTGCCAGCAGCTTTACCGATAGCAATCAGCCCCAGCATTTT.

The V gene is TRBV5-1, the J gene TRBJ1-1; 7 nucleotides line up with TRBD1. From germline, CDR1 is SGHRS and CDR2 YFSETQ. V dropped 4 bases and J dropped 4; count of bases not matched to a gene: 10. The CDR3 length is 15 residues. CDR3 nucleotides: TGCGCCAGCAGCGTTACATTAGGGGGCGGCACTGAAGCTTTCTTT. This codes for CASSVTLGGGTEAFF. Full variable domain (missing parts from reference TRBV5-1 and TRBJ1-1): KAGVTQTPRYLIKTRGQQVTLSCSPISGHRSVSWYQQTPGQGLQFLFEYFSETQRNKGNFPGRFSGRQFSNSRSEMNVSTLELGDSALYLCASSVTLGGGTEAFFGQGTRLTVV.

This clone was detected only a few times. The chain has TRBV7-9 and TRBJ2-7, with D maybe TRBD1 (6 bases). Germline V lookup: CDR1 SEHNR, CDR2 FQNEAQ (reference sequence). V lost 5 bases to trimming and J lost 3 bases, with 11 bases between them. The CDR3 runs 13 residues. This chain's CDR3 is CASSQTGVYEQYF. The CDR3 region has the DNA TGTGCCAGCAGCCAGACAGGAGTCTACGAGCAGTACTTC.

This rearrangement joins TRBV6-1 to TRBJ2-3, with TRBD1 matching 9 bases. This CDR3 spans 14 amino acids. Germline-derived CDR1 and CDR2 are MNHNS and SASEGT. J gave up 3 bases and V 7 bases, and 5 bases lay outside the gene matches. CDR3 sequence (DNA): TGTGCCAGCACCGAAGGACAGGGGACAGATACGCAGTATTTT. Its protein is CASTEGQGTDTQYF.

V usage is TRBV27 and J usage is TRBJ2-7; perhaps D is TRBD1 or TRBD2 (6 bases each). V dropped 5 bases and J dropped 0 bases, with 14 bases sitting between them. The CDR3 consists of 15 residues. Per the germline V gene, CDR1 is MNHEY and CDR2 is SMNVEV (reference sequence). The CDR3 nucleotides read TGTGCCAGCAGTCCCCGATGGGGGGCCTCCTACGAGCAGTACTTC. It yields the protein CASSPRWGASYEQYF.

The genes are TRBV12-5 and TRBJ1-3; TRBD1 is a possible D gene (5 bases). Trimming stripped 5 bases from V and 0 bases from J, with 8 bases between. The germline V gene has CDR1 LGHNT and CDR2 FRNRAP. CDR3 size: 14 residues. In DNA, the CDR3 is TGTGCTAGTGGTACAGGTCTCTCTGGAAACACCATATATTTT. This gives the protein CASGTGLSGNTIYF.

This chain connects TRBV5-6 to TRBJ1-1, with D perhaps TRBD1 (6 bases). Germline V gene lookup returns CDR1 SGHDT and CDR2 YYEEEE. The length of the CDR3 is 13 residues. V was clipped by 2 bases and J by 11 bases, with 16 bases between them. The CDR3 is CASSFPQGSTAFF. CDR3 nucleotide sequence: TGTGCCAGCAGCTTTCCCCAGGGGTCTACGGCTTTCTTT.

This clone was seen just once. The rearrangement links TRBV19 to TRBJ1-1; 7 bases are shared with TRBD1. Germline V CDR1 and CDR2: LNHDA, SQIVND (reference sequence). The V and J ends lost 8 bases and 0 bases, in that order; junction bases with no gene match: 3. This CDR3 has 13 residues. The CDR3 DNA reads as TGTGCCAGTCGGCAGGGGGTGAACACTGAAGCTTTCTTT. It translates to CASRQGVNTEAFF.

This chain uses TRBV11-3 with TRBJ2-1; TRBD2 matches 7 bases. The junction had 8 bases not matched to a gene; V was cut back by 2 bases and J by 7 bases. CDR3 length: 15 residues. Germline CDR1 and CDR2: SGHNT and YENEEA. CDR3 in amino acids: CASSLSASGSNEQFF. As DNA, the CDR3 is TGTGCCAGCAGCTTATCAGCTAGCGGTAGTAATGAGCAGTTCTTC.

The gene calls are TRBV2 and TRBJ2-5, with a tentative D call TRBD2 (6 bases). This CDR3 is built from 15 residues. Trimming took off 4 bases at V and 0 bases at J, with 12 bases between the two ends. Germline lookup yields CDR1 SNHLY and CDR2 FYNNEI. The CDR3 nucleotides read TGTGCCAGCAGTGCGGGGGATAACTACCAAGAGACCCAGTACTTC. Protein: CASSAGDNYQETQYF.

V is TRBV5-1 and J is TRBJ2-2; D ambiguous. This CDR3 is 16 amino acids long. V was cut by 0 bases and J by 0 bases, with 9 bases left in between. CDR1 is SGHRS, CDR2 YFSETQ, per germline. CDR3 region: CASSLALGSNTGELFF. The CDR3 DNA sequence: TGCGCCAGCAGCTTGGCCCTGGGGTCGAACACCGGGGAGCTGTTTTTT.

The rearrangement uses TRBV7-8 and TRBJ2-2, with 15 nucleotides matching TRBD2. In germline, CDR1 is SGHVS, CDR2 FQNEAQ. The CDR3 has 16 amino acids. Trimming took 8 bases from V and 6 from J; bases not matched to a gene: 7. The CDR3 protein is CASGLAGGPNAGELFF. The CDR3 DNA reads as TGTGCCAGCGGACTAGCGGGAGGGCCTAACGCCGGGGAGCTGTTTTTT.